The clone carrying this T cell receptor beta chain showed up just a few times. TCRdb independently ran MiXCR on the RACE reads; one entry per CDR3 protein. This sample yields about 81,000 distinct CDR3 sequences, of which 9.5% to 13% are seen a single time; 2% to 2.5% belongs to the top ten. This sample was included in a study of human T cells and chemical hapten exposure. Across the study: Throughout a study of 20 to 25 weeks, patients underwent weekly scalp administration of diphenylcyclopropenone doses.

Germline V gene sequence: CDR1 SQVTM, CDR2 ANQGSEA. This CDR3 comprises 11 residues. V was shortened by 5 bases and J by 0 bases, with 4 bases between the two germline ends. Time point denoted: patch test 2, 6 weeks after DPC sensitization. Specified treatment: therapeutic diphenylcyclopropenone sensitization with weekly scalp DPC. The V gene is TRBV29-1, the J gene TRBJ1-1; D not certain. This specimen consisted of whole blood, obtained in connection with sensitization to the hapten diphenylcyclopropenone (DPC). This TCR derives from a woman in her twenties or thirties with alopecia areata. Some clones in this sample may be carry-over from other donors' samples. Here the CDR3 reads CSVRLNTEAFF. In DNA form, the CDR3 reads TGCAGCGTTCGGTTGAACACTGAAGCTTTCTTT.